This entry is about one T cell receptor beta chain. It has no known antigen specificity. Base qualities are not at hand, and no much larger clone is one base apart. The cohort was made up of approximately 700 healthy bone marrow donors. Cohort members were all nominally healthy when sampled, although unrecorded immune exposures were likely present. The donor tested CMV seropositive, placing the donor among the 289 seropositive members of the cohort. A peripheral blood sample was collected from each donor, and TCR beta sequencing was performed on peripheral blood mononuclear cells. The Qiagen DNeasy Blood Extraction Kit was used to extract genomic DNA from the blood cell samples. The library came from the immunoSEQ multiplex PCR assay. A mixture of 60 forward primers for TCR Vbeta segments and 13 reverse primers for TCR Jbeta segments was used in the multiplex PCR. Amplification of the CDR3 region of rearranged TCR beta genes was performed with a multiplex PCR assay on genomic DNA. The Illumina HiSeq System was used to sequence the amplified TCR beta libraries as 87-base-pair reads. As for how the authors treated the data: A later analysis counted tens of millions of unique TCR beta chains across the 666 repertoires, and around 9.9 million of these chains were shared by at least two donors. To remove PCR and sequencing errors, raw reads were error-corrected and collapsed into unique sequences using a nearest-neighbor algorithm that merged closely related sequences. CDR3 sequences were aligned to IMGT reference sequences to assign V, D and J gene segments. For a sequence to be retained, at least a six-nucleotide match to both a V gene segment and a J gene segment was required. A rearrangement was called productive if the CDR3 had no stop codons and remained in frame with V and J, and every other rearrangement was called non-productive. CDR3 was defined according to IMGT convention as the region running from the second conserved V-encoded cysteine to the conserved J-encoded phenylalanine. Sequences without an unambiguous match to a single V gene segment were excluded from the earlier analysis of about 600 of the donors. In an earlier analysis of some 590 of the donors, V segments were called functional above 56.7% productive rearrangements and were called segregating when the between-donor standard deviation exceeded 5%. To diagnose cytomegalovirus status from the catalog of TCR beta chain sequences, a statistical classification framework was built. A later analysis assigned V and J genes by comparing TCR nucleotide sequences with IMGT/GENE-DB human TR gene sequences. A later analysis assigned CDR3 sequences and most-parsimonious VDJ recombination scenarios with the TCRdist pipeline. A later analysis defined each TCR beta chain by its CDR3 amino acid sequence plus V-gene family, and excluded reads lacking a unique V-gene family. A later analysis removed roughly 590 highly shared, low-generation-probability nucleotide sequences to deal with suspected cross-contamination and a sequencing artifact. In a later analysis, a clonal expansion index for each public chain was calculated from normalized within-repertoire ranks of inferred template counts. A later analysis computed generation probabilities with a VDJ recombination model fitted to out-of-frame rearrangements, and checked the results against IGoR. In a later analysis, hypergeometric tests were used to score TCR-TCR, TCR-HLA and TCR-CMV co-occurrence, with a repertoire-size bias correction applied to TCR pairs. A later analysis estimated false discovery rates by permuting HLA or CMV assignments 20 times. In a later analysis, co-occurring TCRs were grouped using DBSCAN, with TCRdist sequence similarity added in when clustering inside HLA-allele-positive subsets. Co-occurrence clustering excluded repertoires with fewer than 30,000 or more than 120,000 public chains, plus five with anomalous nucleotide sharing. TCRdb's version of the immuneACCESS table is confined to in-frame rearrangements and falls short of the full clone set. An unresolved V gene accounts for under half of the shortfall where checked; the remainder is of unknown origin. V and J calls and clone size are as listed in that table; D and trimming were resolved from the DNA. Within this sample are 240,000 or so clones, with 81% of them counted one time only. The ten largest clones capture approximately 8.4% of the sample.

From its cysteine to its phenylalanine, the CDR3 spans 18 amino acids. The sequence is cut down to CDR3 DNA, 54 bases in frame from base 1. In the germline V gene, CDR1 corresponds to KGHSH and CDR2 to LQKENI. The junction shows trimming of 2 bases on V and 2 bases on J, plus 18 bases between the germline ends. The data are from a study of cytomegalovirus exposure and HLA in healthy donors (dated 2017 in TCRdb). Background on the whole study: In an earlier analysis of approximately 640 of the donors, about 260 Gb of sequence data and approximately 120 million unique TCR beta sequences from roughly 180 million T cells were reported. About 300 gigabases of sequencing data and around 80 million unique TCR sequences made up an early release that covered 500 to 700 HLA-typed donors. Every discovery cohort repertoire had been produced on one sequencing platform. In a later genetic analysis, genome-wide SNP genotypes for about 55% of the 666 donors were used, and that subset was treated as a discovery cohort. Donor age, sex, ethnicity and CMV serostatus were collected together with the repertoire data. A handful of DR-DQ haplotypes were handled as single units for association and clustering because linkage in the cohort was strong. Rather than using new phenotypic data, the later analysis identified candidate immune exposures from TCR beta sequences and from how often those sequences occurred across donors. Along with the approximately 700-subject first cohort, a separate validation cohort of over 90 different subjects was used. A later analysis re-analyzed previously published TCR beta repertoires from approximately 670 donors and added high-resolution HLA genotyping to study TCR occurrence patterns. High-throughput TCR immunosequencing, statistical association of individual TCRs with disease status, and machine learning were combined to predict cytomegalovirus infection status. Among the roughly 400 genotyped donors, around 81% belonged to the genetic ancestry cluster associated with self-reported Caucasian donors. An earlier analysis of approximately 640 of the donors applied high-throughput TCR beta sequencing to assess whether each TCR beta V gene segment acted as functional or pseudogenic. The study aimed to test whether signatures of past pathogen exposure could be identified by cataloging public T cell receptors. Across around 400 genotyped donors of the cohort, an average of approximately 240,000 unique TCR beta nucleotide sequences per donor were sequenced, and around 19% of those sequences were non-productive. The study used immunosequencing to profile the T cell repertoires of hundreds of subjects and linked those repertoires to cytomegalovirus serostatus. HLA typing included class I and class II loci at four-digit resolution. The number of typed donors differed by locus: about 629-640 for A, B, C, DRB1 and DQB1; approximately 540 for DQA1; over 600 for DPA1; and around 490 for DPB1.

Summary of the overall study and its limitations: Specific HLA alleles were associated with more than 15,000 TCR beta sequences at a false discovery rate of 0.05 in a later analysis. Most TCR sequences were observed very rarely across donors, whereas some public TCRs were present in many individuals. The classifier was reported to diagnose cytomegalovirus status with high specificity and sensitivity in both the original cohort and the validation cohort. A later genetic analysis associated a missense DCLRE1C variant with V-gene and J-gene trimming of TCR beta chains, and an independent cohort replicated the association. It was suggested by the authors that the approach could potentially be generalized to other disease states and immunological phenotypes. In a later analysis, most CMV-associated TCR beta chains were found to appear HLA-restricted, with HLA associations seemingly driven largely by CMV exposure. According to a later genetic analysis, donors in an Asian-associated ancestry cluster had fewer N-insertions in productive TCRs than the approximately 630-donor mean. Assigning TCR associations to individual alleles was difficult when HLA alleles, especially DR and DQ, strongly co-occurred. Because HLA typing was unavailable for some donors at each locus, only the typed subset was used in association tests. In a later analysis, TCR association rates were found to vary across HLA loci, with the most associated TCRs seen for DRB1 alleles and the fewest for HLA-C alleles. Compared with equally common non-associated chains, HLA-associated TCR beta chains in a later analysis were more clonally expanded and had lower generation probabilities. The earlier analysis of approximately 540 of the donors excluded roughly 16 rarely observed V segments, including chromosome 9 orphons, because counts were too low. A total of about 180 TCR beta chains were listed by the study as associated with cytomegalovirus. A further reported finding was that TCR beta sequences accurately predicted the HLA-A and HLA-B alleles for most subjects in the first cohort. The only immune exposure information available for the cohort was CMV serostatus. In vitro tests confirmed that three of the cytomegalovirus-associated TCR beta chains recognize cytomegalovirus antigens. Presence/absence analyses assumed roughly uniform sequencing depth across donors, an assumption that may not hold. Correlated functional status among segregating V segments might be attributable to linkage disequilibrium, but an unknown experimental factor could not be ruled out. The sequencing pipeline was judged likely to have produced a cluster of highly shared sequence variants as a technical artifact. Because the 87-base-pair reads could not distinguish some IMGT-functional V segments, including TRBV6-2 and TRBV6-3, those segments were excluded. In an earlier analysis of 587 of the donors, most TCR beta V segments were observed in productive rearrangements about 87% or about 30% of the time, broadly matching IMGT annotations. This cohort had only TCR beta chains sequenced, and the lack of alpha or paired-chain data limited which features could be detected. According to a later analysis, parvovirus B19, influenza, CMV and Epstein-Barr virus appeared linked to several top co-occurrence clusters.

The sequenced sample was PBMCs. The V and J segments used are TRBV18 and TRBJ1-4; TRBD1 is a weak D gene call, 6 bases matching. The clonotype comes from an older woman in good health and CMV-seropositive. This receptor carries the CDR3 CASSPKPSNRATNEKLFF. The sequenced DNA: TGTGCCAGCTCACCAAAACCCTCTAACAGGGCGACTAATGAAAAACTGTTTTTT.